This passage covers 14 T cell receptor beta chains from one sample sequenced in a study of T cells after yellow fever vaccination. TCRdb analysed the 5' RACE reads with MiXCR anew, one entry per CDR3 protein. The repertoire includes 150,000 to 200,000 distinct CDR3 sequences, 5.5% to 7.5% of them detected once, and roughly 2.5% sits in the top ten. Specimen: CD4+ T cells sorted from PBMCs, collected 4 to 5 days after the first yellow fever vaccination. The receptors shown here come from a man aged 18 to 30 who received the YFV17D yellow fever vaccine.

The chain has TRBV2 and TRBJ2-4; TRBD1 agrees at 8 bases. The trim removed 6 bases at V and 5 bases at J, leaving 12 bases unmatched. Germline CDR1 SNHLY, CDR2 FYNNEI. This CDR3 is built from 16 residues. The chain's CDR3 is CASSVYSGTGENIQYF. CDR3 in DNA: TGTGCCAGCAGCGTTTATTCCGGGACAGGAGAAAACATTCAGTACTTC.

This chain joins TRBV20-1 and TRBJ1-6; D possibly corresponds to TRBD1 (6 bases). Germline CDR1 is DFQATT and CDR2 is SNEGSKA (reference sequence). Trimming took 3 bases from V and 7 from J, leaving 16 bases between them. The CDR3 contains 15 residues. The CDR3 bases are TGCAGTGCTAGTGACAGGCGCAAAGGAAATTCACCCCTCCACTTT. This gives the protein CSASDRRKGNSPLHF.

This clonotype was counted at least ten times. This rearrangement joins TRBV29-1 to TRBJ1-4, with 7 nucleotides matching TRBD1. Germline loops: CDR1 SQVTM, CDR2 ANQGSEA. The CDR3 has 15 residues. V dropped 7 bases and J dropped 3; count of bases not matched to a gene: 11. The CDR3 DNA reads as TGCAGCGCACTACAGGGGAGTACGTCTAATGAAAAACTGTTTTTT. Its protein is CSALQGSTSNEKLFF.

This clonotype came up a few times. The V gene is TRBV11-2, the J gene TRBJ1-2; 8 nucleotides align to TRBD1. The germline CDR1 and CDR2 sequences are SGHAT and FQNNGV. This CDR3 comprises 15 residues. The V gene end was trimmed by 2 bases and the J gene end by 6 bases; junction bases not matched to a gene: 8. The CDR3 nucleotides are TGTGCCAGCAGCTTACAACAGGGGGGTAGTGATGGCTACACCTTC. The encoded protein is CASSLQQGGSDGYTF.

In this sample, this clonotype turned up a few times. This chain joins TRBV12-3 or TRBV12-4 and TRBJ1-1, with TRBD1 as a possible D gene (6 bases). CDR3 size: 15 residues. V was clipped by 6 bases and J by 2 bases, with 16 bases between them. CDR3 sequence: CASSPTGTLNTEAFF. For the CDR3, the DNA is TGTGCCAGCAGCCCGACCGGGACATTAAACACTGAAGCTTTCTTT.

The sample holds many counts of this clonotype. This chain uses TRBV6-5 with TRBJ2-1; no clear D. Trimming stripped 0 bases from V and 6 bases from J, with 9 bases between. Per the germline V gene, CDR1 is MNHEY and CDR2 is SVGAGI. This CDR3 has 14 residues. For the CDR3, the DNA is TGTGCCAGCAGTTACTCTCTGTGGGTCAATGAGCAGTTCTTC. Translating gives CASSYSLWVNEQFF.

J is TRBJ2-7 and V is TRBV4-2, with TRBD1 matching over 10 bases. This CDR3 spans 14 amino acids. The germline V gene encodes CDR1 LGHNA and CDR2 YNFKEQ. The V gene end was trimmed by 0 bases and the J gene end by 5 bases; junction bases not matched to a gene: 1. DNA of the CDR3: TGTGCCAGCAGCCAAGAGGGGACAGGGGACGAGCAGTACTTC. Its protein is CASSQEGTGDEQYF.

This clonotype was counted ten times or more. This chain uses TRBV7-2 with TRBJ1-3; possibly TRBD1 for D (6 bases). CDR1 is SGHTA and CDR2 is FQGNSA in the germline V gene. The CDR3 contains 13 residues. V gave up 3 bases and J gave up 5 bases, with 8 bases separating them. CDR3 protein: CASSLGARNTIYF. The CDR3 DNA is TGTGCCAGCAGCTTGGGGGCGAGAAACACCATATATTTT.

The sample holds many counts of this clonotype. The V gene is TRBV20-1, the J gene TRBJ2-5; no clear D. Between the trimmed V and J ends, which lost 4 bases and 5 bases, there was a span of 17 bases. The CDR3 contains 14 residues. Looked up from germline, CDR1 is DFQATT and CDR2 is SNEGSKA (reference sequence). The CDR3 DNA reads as TGCAGTGCTACAGTATGGCCCGGTGGGGAGACCCAGTACTTC. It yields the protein CSATVWPGGETQYF.

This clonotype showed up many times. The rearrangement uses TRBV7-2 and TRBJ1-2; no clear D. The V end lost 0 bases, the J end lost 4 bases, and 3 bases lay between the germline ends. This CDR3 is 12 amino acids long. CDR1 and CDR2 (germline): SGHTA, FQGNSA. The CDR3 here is CASSLAGYGYTF. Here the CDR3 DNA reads TGTGCCAGCAGCTTAGCGGGCTATGGCTACACCTTC.

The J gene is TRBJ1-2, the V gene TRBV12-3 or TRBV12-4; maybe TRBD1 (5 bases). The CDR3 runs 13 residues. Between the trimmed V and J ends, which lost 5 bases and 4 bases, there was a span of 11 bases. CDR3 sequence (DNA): TGTGCCAGCAGTCCCAGGGTCGGCTATGGCTACACCTTC. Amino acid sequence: CASSPRVGYGYTF.

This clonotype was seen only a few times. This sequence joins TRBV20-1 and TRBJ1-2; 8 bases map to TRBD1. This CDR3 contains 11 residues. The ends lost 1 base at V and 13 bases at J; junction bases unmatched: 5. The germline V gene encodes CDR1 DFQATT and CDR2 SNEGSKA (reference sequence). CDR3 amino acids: CSARGDRSGTF. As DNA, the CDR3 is TGCAGTGCTAGAGGGGACAGGTCCGGCACCTTC.

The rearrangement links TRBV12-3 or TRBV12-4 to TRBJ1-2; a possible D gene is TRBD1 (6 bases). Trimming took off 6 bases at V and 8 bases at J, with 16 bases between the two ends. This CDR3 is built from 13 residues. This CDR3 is CASRGAGWEGYTF. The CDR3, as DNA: TGTGCCAGCAGGGGGGCAGGCTGGGAAGGCTACACCTTC.

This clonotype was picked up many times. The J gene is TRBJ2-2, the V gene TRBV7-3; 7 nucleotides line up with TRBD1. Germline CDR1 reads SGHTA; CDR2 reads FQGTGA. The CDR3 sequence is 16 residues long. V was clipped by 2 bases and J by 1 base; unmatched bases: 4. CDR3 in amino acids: CASSLPRDRNTGELFF. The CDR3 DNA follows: TGTGCCAGCAGCTTACCCCGGGACAGGAACACCGGGGAGCTGTTTTTT.